A selection of T cell receptor beta chains follows, all from one sample in a study of T cells in Graves' hyperthyroidism and ophthalmopathy. MiXCR was run by TCRdb on the multiplex PCR reads, yielding one entry per CDR3 protein. The sample has around 520,000 distinct CDR3 sequences; less than 15% are singletons. Sequencing was carried out using blood. The origin of the receptors is a woman in her thirties or forties with Graves' hyperthyroidism. Each CDR3 is given with its conserved first and last residue. A D gene is named only where the DNA matches it firmly. Clone size is shown for a subset of rows, as once, few, many or a class of expanded clone.

abundance | j_gene | v_gene | d_gene | CDR3aa | CDR3nt
NA | TRBJ2-5 | TRBV10-1 | NA | CASASVREETQYF | TGCGCCAGCGCTTCGGTCCGCGAAGAGACCCAGTACTTC
many | TRBJ1-3 | TRBV29-1 | TRBD1 | CSVTTGTGEITGNTIYF | TGCAGCGTGACAACCGGGACAGGGGAAATAACTGGAAACACCATATATTTT
many | TRBJ1-1 | TRBV12-3/TRBV12-4 | TRBD1 | CASSLTGVFTEAFF | TGTGCCAGCAGTCTAACAGGGGTTTTCACTGAAGCTTTCTTT
few | TRBJ2-7 | TRBV30 | TRBD2 | CAWSPGTSYEQYF | TGTGCCTGGAGCCCGGGGACTAGCTACGAGCAGTACTTC
few | TRBJ2-2 | TRBV5-1 | TRBD2 | CASSSRTSGRRYTGELFF | TGCGCCAGCAGCTCAAGGACTAGCGGGAGGAGGTACACCGGGGAGCTGTTTTTT
many | TRBJ2-7 | TRBV5-1 | NA | CASSLEQCPYEQYF | TGCGCCAGCAGCTTGGAACAGTGCCCCTACGAGCAGTACTTC
few | TRBJ1-5 | TRBV7-9 | TRBD1 | CASSSAGTGGRQPQHF | TGTGCCAGCAGTTCTGCCGGGACAGGGGGCCGTCAGCCCCAGCATTTT
few | TRBJ2-1 | TRBV7-3 | NA | CASSLIVARGNEQFF | TGTGCCAGCAGCTTAATAGTAGCCCGAGGGAATGAGCAGTTCTTC
many | TRBJ1-1 | TRBV28 | TRBD1 | CASRLPGQGASEAFF | TGTGCCAGCAGATTGCCGGGACAGGGGGCGTCTGAAGCTTTCTTT
many | TRBJ2-5 | TRBV18 | NA | CASSPNVGTIKETQYF | TGTGCCAGCTCACCGAATGTAGGGACAATAAAAGAGACCCAGTACTTC
NA | TRBJ2-7 | TRBV30 | NA | CAWSAGPLYEQYF | TGTGCCTGGAGTGCTGGGCCCCTCTACGAGCAGTACTTC
NA | TRBJ2-5 | TRBV19 | NA | CASSISGYGETQYF | TGTGCCAGTAGTATATCAGGGTACGGAGAGACCCAGTACTTC
NA | TRBJ2-1 | TRBV4-1 | NA | CASSQPDFSSYNEQFF | TGTGCCAGCAGCCAACCTGACTTTAGCTCCTACAATGAGCAGTTCTTC
many | TRBJ1-1 | TRBV5-1 | NA | CASRTGGGSIEAFF | TGCGCCAGCCGTACCGGAGGAGGATCTATTGAAGCTTTCTTT
NA | TRBJ2-7 | TRBV18 | NA | CASSRPSGEQYF | TGTGCCAGCTCACGTCCGTCGGGTGAGCAGTACTTC
many | TRBJ2-5 | TRBV3-1 | NA | CASSPRAGSGETQYF | TGTGCCAGCAGCCCGAGAGCCGGGAGTGGAGAGACCCAGTACTTC
NA | TRBJ2-2 | TRBV27 | NA | CAGSLSSGGELFF | TGTGCCGGCAGTTTATCATCTGGTGGGGAGCTGTTTTTT
many | TRBJ2-7 | TRBV30 | NA | CAWSVLGPLGSYEQYF | TGTGCCTGGAGTGTTCTCGGGCCCCTGGGCTCCTACGAGCAGTACTTC
few | TRBJ1-3 | TRBV12-3/TRBV12-4 | TRBD1 | CASSPEGAPGNTIYF | TGTGCCAGCAGTCCGGAGGGGGCGCCCGGAAACACCATATATTTT
few | TRBJ2-5 | TRBV7-9 | NA | CASSLKSIGAWETQYF | TGTGCCAGCAGCTTAAAATCTATTGGCGCGTGGGAGACCCAGTACTTC
many | TRBJ2-7 | TRBV18 | NA | CASSPDQDGEQYF | TGTGCCAGCTCACCGGATCAGGACGGCGAGCAGTACTTC
NA | TRBJ2-7 | TRBV20-1 | NA | CSARETGLIPTYEQYF | TGCAGTGCTAGAGAAACGGGCCTAATCCCTACCTACGAGCAGTACTTC
few | TRBJ1-2 | TRBV27 | NA | CASSHLPRAGRNSYGYTF | TGTGCCAGCAGTCACCTTCCTCGGGCAGGGCGAAATTCCTATGGCTACACCTTC
many | TRBJ2-1 | TRBV7-2 | NA | CASSLGWGTYNEQFF | TGTGCCAGCAGCTTAGGGTGGGGGACCTACAATGAGCAGTTCTTC
many | TRBJ1-1 | TRBV28 | NA | CASSTGGSMNTEAFF | TGTGCCAGCAGTACCGGGGGGAGCATGAACACTGAAGCTTTCTTT
many | TRBJ2-7 | TRBV3-1 | TRBD1 | CASSQVGTGSSYEQYF | TGTGCCAGCAGCCAAGTCGGGACAGGGAGCTCCTACGAGCAGTACTTC
NA | TRBJ2-6 | TRBV20-1 | NA | CSAHGANVLTF | TGCAGTGCTCACGGGGCCAACGTCCTGACTTTC
NA | TRBJ2-7 | TRBV10-3 | TRBD1 | CAISDPIKQGQKTYSYEQYF | TGTGCCATCAGTGATCCCATCAAACAGGGGCAGAAAACTTACTCCTACGAGCAGTACTTC
many | TRBJ2-1 | TRBV20-1 | NA | CSARDPTSPAFNEQFF | TGCAGTGCTAGAGATCCCACTAGCCCGGCCTTCAATGAGCAGTTCTTC
few | TRBJ2-5 | TRBV20-1 | NA | CSADRDTQETQYF | TGCAGTGCTGACCGGGATACCCAAGAGACCCAGTACTTC
many | TRBJ2-7 | TRBV12-3/TRBV12-4 | TRBD2 | CASSWGTSGDYEQYF | TGTGCCAGCAGTTGGGGGACTAGCGGGGACTACGAGCAGTACTTC
many | TRBJ1-6 | TRBV3-1 | NA | CANSQDYSPLHF | TGTGCCAACAGCCAAGATTACTCACCCCTCCACTTT
NA | TRBJ1-4 | TRBV19 | NA | CASSISRGRNEKLFF | TGTGCCAGTAGTATATCCAGGGGAAGAAATGAAAAACTGTTTTTT
NA | TRBJ2-3 | TRBV29-1 | TRBD2 | CSVMRLAGGVDAQYF | TGCAGCGTTATGCGACTAGCGGGAGGGGTGGATGCGCAGTATTTT